The clone carrying this TCR beta chain was detected a few times. Its antigen is unidentified. These data originate in a study of CD8 T cells in ankylosing spondylitis. MiXCR, run by TCRdb on the 5' RACE reads, gives a single entry per CDR3 protein. The table includes around 450,000 distinct CDR3 sequences, about 24% detected once. Whole-study findings and limits: Ankylosing spondylitis blood seemed to carry a telltale TCR beta motif made of seven or eight highly homologous variants. Clones tied to disease were said to be significantly enriched in matched ankylosing spondylitis synovial fluid. In synovial fluid and blood from reactive arthritis, some motif variants were previously reported.

The CDR3 has 14 amino acids. Trimming removed 0 bases from V and 6 bases from J, with 15 bases in between. Germline lookup yields CDR1 DFQATT and CDR2 SNEGSKA (reference sequence). Material for sequencing was blood, either unsorted or a sorted T cell fraction (not recorded which). The sequence was collected from a male donor with ankylosing spondylitis. This chain uses TRBV20-1 with TRBJ2-7; D may be TRBD2 (5 bases). CDR3 residues: CSARDPTGIPEQYF. DNA for the CDR3: TGCAGTGCTAGAGACCCCACGGGAATACCCGAGCAGTACTTC.